The T cell receptor beta chain under discussion was sequenced for a study of OX40 agonist ivuxolimab in advanced cancers. Study-wide context: 30% to 40% of patients had received prior checkpoint inhibitor therapy. Three patients showed partial responses: one hepatocellular carcinoma and two cutaneous melanoma cases. Study-level findings and limits: At 0.1 to 3.0 mg/kg, clonal expansion of CD4+ and CD8+ blood T cells had occurred by week 6. Expanded clones were, on average, more numerous among CD8+ T cells than CD4+.

About this clone: Its specificity is unknown.

TCRdb's copy holds only in-frame clones and misses some; the assay was immunoSEQ multiplex PCR. Of about 10,000 clones in the sample, about 90% were seen once. V lost 0 bases to trimming and J lost 2 bases; unmatched junction nucleotides: 0. The CDR3 is 14 residues long. CDR1 and CDR2 from the germline V gene are SQVTM and ANQGSEA. The TCR originated in an adult with an advanced solid tumor such as melanoma, head and neck, liver or kidney cancer. The chain joins TRBV29-1 to TRBJ1-5; TRBD1 agrees at 8 bases. Sequenced material: CD4+ or CD8+ T cells sorted from blood, taken in a trial of the OX40 agonist ivuxolimab. The CDR3 DNA follows: TGCAGCGTTGAAGAGACAGGGGGCAATCAGCCCCAGCATTTT. Protein sequence: CSVEETGGNQPQHF.